Listed below are T cell receptor beta chains from one sample, sequenced in a study of identical twins' blood T cells. TCRdb re-derived calls from the 5' RACE reads in MiXCR, one entry per CDR3 protein. This table holds fewer than 450,000 distinct CDR3 sequences, approximately 30% found once. The specimen was PBMCs. The receptors were sampled from a woman between 18 and 49 years old in good health. The CDR3 runs from the conserved cysteine through the conserved F or W. A D gene is named only where the DNA matches it firmly. Expanded clones get a size class; other rows say once, few or many, or leave the size out.

D	V	J	size	CDR3	DNA
TRBD1	TRBV19	TRBJ1-5	few	CASSIRGTANQPQHF	TGTGCCAGTAGTATAAGGGGGACAGCTAATCAGCCCCAGCATTTT
TRBD1	TRBV5-1	TRBJ1-1	few	CASSLAYRGPNTEAFF	TGCGCCAGCAGCTTGGCCTACAGGGGACCCAACACTGAAGCTTTCTTT
NA	TRBV2	TRBJ1-5	NA	CATREGRFGNQPQHF	TGTGCCACCAGGGAAGGGAGGTTTGGCAATCAGCCCCAGCATTTT
TRBD2	TRBV29-1	TRBJ2-1	NA	CSVGHSGRGISEQFF	TGCAGCGTCGGACATAGCGGGAGGGGTATTAGTGAGCAGTTCTTC
NA	TRBV6-2/TRBV6-3	TRBJ2-1	few	CASRNRSSYNEQFF	TGTGCCAGCCGGAACCGGAGCTCCTACAATGAGCAGTTCTTC
NA	TRBV7-9	TRBJ1-2	NA	CASSHATGFEYGYTF	TGTGCCAGCAGCCACGCCACAGGGTTTGAGTATGGCTACACCTTC
TRBD2	TRBV6-2/TRBV6-3	TRBJ2-3	NA	CASFSGIADTQYF	TGTGCCAGCTTTAGCGGGATTGCAGATACGCAGTATTTT
NA	TRBV11-3	TRBJ1-1	NA	CASSLWGTQAFF	TGTGCCAGCAGCTTATGGGGAACCCAAGCTTTCTTT
NA	TRBV7-9	TRBJ1-1	NA	CASSSGLMNTEAFF	TGTGCCAGCAGCTCCGGACTGATGAACACTGAAGCTTTCTTT
NA	TRBV27	TRBJ2-7	NA	CASSLRRGSGSKSYEQYF	TGTGCCAGCAGTTTACGTCGAGGCTCGGGGAGCAAGTCCTACGAGCAGTACTTC
TRBD1	TRBV9	TRBJ2-1	many	CASSLQGTGVDEQFF	TGTGCCAGCAGCCTACAAGGGACAGGGGTGGATGAGCAGTTCTTC
TRBD2	TRBV27	TRBJ2-7	few	CASSMGGNVYEQYF	TGTGCCAGCTCGATGGGGGGGAACGTGTACGAGCAGTACTTC
NA	TRBV6-1	TRBJ1-2	NA	CASRETGNYGYTF	TGTGCCAGCAGGGAAACAGGGAACTATGGCTACACCTTC
TRBD2	TRBV10-2	TRBJ2-1	few	CASSREGIYNEQFF	TGCGCCAGCAGTAGGGAGGGGATATACAATGAGCAGTTCTTC
NA	TRBV5-8	TRBJ2-3	NA	CASSLQGRRDTQYF	TGTGCCAGCAGCTTGCAGGGACGGAGGGATACGCAGTATTTT
TRBD2	TRBV20-1	TRBJ2-1	few	CSARLAGSLNEQFF	TGCAGTGCTCGACTAGCGGGCTCCCTCAATGAGCAGTTCTTC
NA	TRBV6-5	TRBJ1-1	few	CASGSGSEAFF	TGTGCCAGCGGCTCAGGGTCTGAAGCTTTCTTT
NA	TRBV7-2	TRBJ2-7	NA	CASSFLGVQSAEQYF	TGTGCCAGCAGCTTCTTGGGGGTACAGTCTGCCGAGCAGTACTTC
NA	TRBV2	TRBJ1-2	NA	CASSVGITTYGYTF	TGTGCCAGCAGTGTTGGGATTACAACCTATGGCTACACCTTC
NA	TRBV27	TRBJ2-1	few	CASSLRGSIEQFF	TGTGCCAGCAGTCTAAGGGGGAGTATTGAGCAGTTCTTC
TRBD1	TRBV28	TRBJ1-1	many	CASSRPGQQEAFF	TGTGCCAGCAGTCGGCCGGGACAGCAAGAAGCTTTCTTT
NA	TRBV20-1	TRBJ2-3	NA	CSAPVRIGEGTQYF	TGCAGTGCTCCAGTCCGCATAGGGGAAGGTACGCAGTATTTT
NA	TRBV2	TRBJ1-2	NA	CASSDRGGDENGYTF	TGTGCCAGCAGTGATCGAGGGGGAGACGAAAATGGCTACACCTTC
NA	TRBV5-1	TRBJ1-2	few	CASSLSRVQHGYTF	TGCGCCAGCAGCTTGTCCAGGGTGCAACATGGCTACACCTTC
NA	TRBV2	TRBJ2-3	NA	CASRTANRTDTQYF	TGTGCCAGCAGGACGGCCAACCGCACAGATACGCAGTATTTT
NA	TRBV9	TRBJ2-1	few	CASSVVANYNEQFF	TGTGCCAGCAGCGTAGTCGCCAACTACAATGAGCAGTTCTTC
NA	TRBV20-1	TRBJ2-3	few	CSARTKGSRSTDTQYF	TGCAGTGCTAGAACCAAAGGATCGCGGAGCACAGATACGCAGTATTTT
NA	TRBV20-1	TRBJ1-1	few	CSAPRGGRGNTEAFF	TGCAGTGCTCCCAGGGGAGGGAGAGGGAACACTGAAGCTTTCTTT
NA	TRBV14	TRBJ1-5	NA	CASSQGDNAQHF	TGTGCCAGCAGCCAAGGGGACAACGCCCAGCATTTT
NA	TRBV4-3	TRBJ1-2	few	CASSQVAMGTAGDGYTF	TGCGCCAGCAGCCAAGTTGCGATGGGGACGGCGGGAGATGGCTACACCTTC
TRBD1	TRBV7-9	TRBJ1-1	NA	CASSLAIGGQSNTESFF	TGTGCCAGCAGCTTAGCAATCGGGGGACAGTCGAACACTGAATCTTTCTTT
TRBD1	TRBV6-5	TRBJ1-1	few	CASSPGQGHTEAFF	TGTGCCAGCAGTCCAGGACAGGGACATACTGAAGCTTTCTTT
NA	TRBV29-1	TRBJ1-1	NA	CSLSRGTEAFF	TGCAGCCTTAGTAGGGGCACTGAAGCTTTCTTT
NA	TRBV20-1	TRBJ2-5	few	CSATGGGWYQETQYF	TGCAGTGCTACAGGCGGCGGTTGGTACCAAGAGACCCAGTACTTC
NA	TRBV29-1	TRBJ1-1	NA	CSVVRGWRGNTEAFF	TGCAGCGTTGTTAGGGGGTGGAGGGGGAACACTGAAGCTTTCTTT
NA	TRBV20-1	TRBJ2-2	NA	CSALVVAGELFF	TGCAGTGCCCTCGTGGTGGCCGGGGAGCTGTTTTTT
TRBD2	TRBV19	TRBJ2-2	few	CASTSGLASTGELFF	TGTGCCAGTACCTCGGGACTAGCGTCCACCGGGGAGCTGTTTTTT
NA	TRBV18	TRBJ1-4	many	CASSPPATNEKLFF	TGTGCCAGCTCACCGCCTGCAACTAATGAAAAACTGTTTTTT
TRBD1	TRBV19	TRBJ2-2	NA	CASSILAGGPGELFF	TGTGCCAGTAGTATTCTGGCAGGGGGCCCCGGGGAGCTGTTTTTT
TRBD1	TRBV29-1	TRBJ1-2	few	CSVVPGQDYSYTF	TGCAGCGTTGTGCCTGGACAGGACTATAGCTACACCTTC
TRBD1	TRBV5-1	TRBJ2-7	NA	CASSDDTDRDRRLSYEQYF	TGCGCCAGCAGCGACGATACCGACAGGGACAGGCGTCTTTCCTACGAGCAGTACTTC
NA	TRBV5-1	TRBJ1-2	few	CASSLQQNYGYTF	TGCGCCAGCAGCTTGCAACAGAACTATGGCTACACCTTC
NA	TRBV11-2	TRBJ2-1	NA	CASSLVYDNEQFF	TGTGCCAGCAGCTTAGTTTACGACAATGAGCAGTTCTTC
TRBD1	TRBV20-1	TRBJ1-1	few	CSARTGPNTEAFF	TGCAGTGCTAGGACAGGGCCGAACACTGAAGCTTTCTTT
TRBD1	TRBV29-1	TRBJ2-1	NA	CSVEGHLGTGYNEQFF	TGCAGCGTTGAAGGTCATTTGGGGACAGGGTACAATGAGCAGTTCTTC
NA	TRBV6-1	TRBJ1-3	few	CASSARGDSGNTIYF	TGTGCCAGCAGTGCCAGGGGCGACTCTGGAAACACCATATATTTT
NA	TRBV10-3	TRBJ2-5	few	CAISEWSPRDLFQETQYF	TGTGCCATCAGTGAGTGGTCCCCACGGGACTTATTCCAAGAGACCCAGTACTTC
NA	TRBV3-1	TRBJ2-1	many	CASSQSLASYNEQFF	TGTGCCAGCAGCCAATCCCTAGCTTCCTACAATGAGCAGTTCTTC
NA	TRBV7-9	TRBJ1-1	NA	CASSLSGKTEAFF	TGTGCCAGCAGCCTCAGCGGGAAGACTGAAGCTTTCTTT